These T cell receptor beta chains were read from a single sample in a study of CD8 T cells in ankylosing spondylitis. TCRdb ran MiXCR on the 5' RACE reads and lists one entry per CDR3 protein. Here the sample spans 200,000 to 300,000 distinct CDR3 sequences, around 8% being singletons. The sample taken for sequencing was blood, either unsorted or a sorted T cell fraction (not recorded which). These receptors originate from a female donor with ankylosing spondylitis or in good health (not recorded which). Each CDR3 is given with its conserved first and last residue. Fields, in order: CDR3 DNA, CDR3 protein, V gene, clone size, J gene, D gene. The D gene is left open where the match is weak. A clone size is listed for some rows: how often the clone was seen (once, few, many), or a class if it is expanded.

TGCGCCAGCAGACAAGAACAGGGTACCGTGGAGACCCAGTACTTC CASRQEQGTVETQYF TRBV4-3 . TRBJ2-5 .
TGTGCCACCTCGCTCACAGGGGTGGGCACTGAAGCTTTCTTT CATSLTGVGTEAFF TRBV27 . TRBJ1-1 TRBD1
TGTGCCAGTTCAGGGGGAGGGGGGTATGAGCAGTTCTTC CASSGGGGYEQFF TRBV11-3 few TRBJ2-1 .
TGTGCCAGCAGCCATCTCTATGAGCAGTTCTTC CASSHLYEQFF TRBV6-2/TRBV6-3 few TRBJ2-1 .
TGTGCCAGCAGCCAAGTTTTAGGGGACAGGGAAGCTTTCTTT CASSQVLGDREAFF TRBV3-1 . TRBJ1-1 TRBD1
TGCGCCAGCAGCTCAACCTCCCTGGGGGTGAGGTATCAGTATTTT CASSSTSLGVRYQYF TRBV5-1 many TRBJ2-3 .
TGTGCCAGCAGCTTAACGGGGAATACGCAGTATTTT CASSLTGNTQYF TRBV7-2 . TRBJ2-3 .
TGCAGTGCTAGATCCTCAGAGAAAAGCACAGATACGCAGTATTTT CSARSSEKSTDTQYF TRBV20-1 many TRBJ2-3 .
TGTGCCAGCAGCGTCCGGGACATCCTGGACTATGGCTACACCTTC CASSVRDILDYGYTF TRBV25-1 . TRBJ1-2 .
TGTGCCAGCATTAAGGGGACTAGCCGTCGCCAAGAGACCCAGTACTTC CASIKGTSRRQETQYF TRBV6-5 many TRBJ2-5 TRBD2